The 4 T cell receptor beta chains in this list originate from one sample, sequenced in a study of T cells in Graves' hyperthyroidism and ophthalmopathy. There were TCR beta CDR3 regions amplified from RNA transcripts. The TCR CDR3 first-round RT-PCR relied on the HTBI primer set. TCRdb recomputed calls from the multiplex PCR reads with MiXCR, one row per CDR3 protein. The table has fewer than 450,000 distinct CDR3 sequences, around a sixth seen once. Sequenced input: blood. These receptors were obtained from a man aged 18 to 30 with Graves' ophthalmopathy.

This clonotype was picked up a small number of times. The genes are TRBV7-9 and TRBJ2-7; 10 nucleotides align to TRBD1. The CDR3 covers 15 residues. Trimming at V came to 5 bases and at J to 5 bases, leaving 9 bases not matched to a gene. Germline V gene sequence: CDR1 SEHNR, CDR2 FQNEAQ (reference sequence). CDR3 coding DNA: TGTGCCAGCAGCCTTACCGGGACAGGGGCCCACGAGCAGTACTTC. Its translation: CASSLTGTGAHEQYF.

This clonotype was recorded a few times. The gene calls are TRBV4-1 and TRBJ2-5; D gene uncertain. This CDR3 is 13 amino acids long. V gave up 1 base and J gave up 4 bases, with 7 bases separating them. Germline CDR1 reads MGHRA; CDR2 reads YSYEKL. Here the CDR3 DNA reads TGCGCCAGCAGCCAAGCAAGACCAGAGACCCAGTACTTC. This codes for CASSQARPETQYF.

This clonotype was counted only a few times. This rearrangement joins TRBV5-1 to TRBJ2-2, with D possibly matching TRBD1 (8 bases). Trimming cost V 3 bases and J 6 bases, with 24 bases left between them. The CDR3 contains 18 residues. The germline CDR1 and CDR2 sequences are SGHRS and YFSETQ. The CDR3 loop reads CASSSGSRGTGYPGELFF. CDR3 sequence (DNA): TGCGCCAGCAGCTCCGGGTCGCGGGGGACAGGCTACCCCGGGGAGCTGTTTTTT.

This clonotype was seen more than once but under ten times. The chain couples TRBV6-1 to TRBJ2-7; no clear D gene. Germline V gene lookup returns CDR1 MNHNS and CDR2 SASEGT. V dropped 0 bases and J dropped 7 bases, with 16 bases sitting between them. The CDR3 runs to 15 residues. The CDR3 DNA sequence: TGTGCCAGCAGTGAAGCTCCCGCCGGTCTGGAGGAGCAGTACTTC. Translating it yields CASSEAPAGLEEQYF.